This passage covers 14 T cell receptor beta chains from one sample sequenced in a study of T cells in narcolepsy (dated by TCRdb to the late 2010s). Libraries were prepared through the immunoSEQ multiplex PCR assay. Here the immuneACCESS table is served through TCRdb, limited to in-frame sequences with V and J called. Missing clones are a known gap in these copies; in checked studies unresolved V genes cover under half, and the rest lacks a known reason. This sample holds 20,000 to 25,000 clones; roughly 81% were observed only once. The ten largest clones add up to under 1.5% of the sample. The sample taken for sequencing was CD45RA- memory CD4+ T cells from PBMCs. This specimen's cell subset or site label, per the study, means: memory T cells sorted ex vivo from peripheral blood. These receptors originate from a human donor with narcolepsy.

This rearrangement joins TRBV6-5 to TRBJ1-2; D remains unclear. CDR1 is MNHEY, CDR2 SVGAGI, per germline. The length of the CDR3 is 14 residues. Deletions cut 6 bases from V and 7 bases from J, with 18 bases between. The CDR3 reads CASRPPFRGAGYTF. DNA for the CDR3: TGTGCCAGCAGACCCCCCTTTCGTGGAGCTGGCTACACCTTC.

The V and J genes are TRBV7-2 and TRBJ2-1, with D perhaps matching TRBD2 (6 bases). V gave up 5 bases and J gave up 0 bases, with 14 bases separating them. The CDR3 is made up of 16 amino acids. Germline CDR1 and CDR2: SGHTA and FQGNSA. The CDR3 region is CASSTSLATSYNEQFF. The CDR3, as DNA: TGTGCCAGCAGCACCAGTCTAGCGACCTCCTACAATGAGCAGTTCTTC.

The table lists this clone with a count of one. This sequence joins TRBV28 and TRBJ2-7, with 7 bases lining up with TRBD1. V was pared by 7 bases and J by 0 bases, with 9 bases of the junction left unmatched. The germline gives CDR1 MDHEN, CDR2 SYDVKM. There are 15 residues in the CDR3. CDR3 DNA sequence: TGTGCCAGCACCCCAGACAGGGCCTCCTCCTACGAGCAGTACTTC. This sequence encodes CASTPDRASSYEQYF.

V and J are TRBV6-1 and TRBJ2-3; TRBD1 agrees at 7 bases. Germline-derived CDR1 and CDR2 are MNHNS and SASEGT. The V gene end was trimmed by 1 base and the J gene end by 2 bases; junction bases not matched to a gene: 3. This CDR3 region has 15 residues. CDR3 protein: CASSEGGGVTDTQYF. CDR3 in DNA: TGTGCCAGCAGTGAAGGAGGGGGCGTCACAGATACGCAGTATTTT.

This chain links TRBV27 with TRBJ2-1, with 8 positions matching TRBD2. The CDR3 has 16 amino acids. V shed 6 bases and J 6 bases; nucleotides not matched to a gene: 13. In germline, CDR1 is MNHEY, CDR2 SMNVEV (reference sequence). The CDR3 DNA reads TGTGCCAGCAGCTCCCTAAGCGGGAGAGCTCTCAATGAGCAGTTCTTC. This encodes CASSSLSGRALNEQFF.

The chain carries TRBV7-3 and TRBJ2-5; the D is unclear. The V end was cut by 5 bases, the J end by 0 bases, with 7 bases between. CDR1 and CDR2 from the germline V gene are SGHTA and FQGTGA. This CDR3 comprises 13 residues. The CDR3 DNA reads TGTGCCAGCAGCCCACGGAACCAAGAGACCCAGTACTTC. Translated, it gives CASSPRNQETQYF.

The chain has TRBV7-2 and TRBJ2-7, with 7 bases aligning to TRBD1. Per the germline V gene, CDR1 is SGHTA and CDR2 is FQGNSA. CDR3 length equals 15 residues. With V trimmed by 6 bases and J by 7 bases, 15 bases remained unmatched. Here the CDR3 DNA reads TGTGCCAGCAGTCAACGGGACAGCATCGGAAGGGAGCAGTACTTC. Translating gives CASSQRDSIGREQYF.

The rearrangement joins TRBV7-9 to TRBJ1-2, with 8 positions matching TRBD1. Germline CDR1 reads SEHNR; CDR2 reads FQNEAQ (reference sequence). V lost 4 bases, J lost 4 bases, and 5 bases stayed unmatched. This CDR3 spans 14 amino acids. In DNA, the CDR3 is TGTGCCAGCAGCTACCGGGACAGGACCTATGGCTACACCTTC. Protein: CASSYRDRTYGYTF.

The genes are TRBV5-1 and TRBJ2-7, with a tentative D call TRBD2 (5 bases). The germline gives CDR1 SGHRS, CDR2 YFSETQ. Trimming stripped 4 bases from V and 1 base from J, with 12 bases between. The length of the CDR3 is 14 residues. The CDR3 spells CASSPVGSSYEQYF. The CDR3 DNA is TGCGCCAGCAGCCCAGTTGGGAGTTCCTACGAGCAGTACTTC.

The chain uses TRBV4-1 and TRBJ2-7, with no clear D. The CDR3 has 13 amino acids. Germline assignment: CDR1 MGHRA and CDR2 YSYEKL. Between the trimmed V and J ends, which lost 4 bases and 5 bases, there was a span of 12 bases. The CDR3 here is CASSLRLLDEQYF. In DNA form, the CDR3 reads TGCGCCAGCAGCCTCCGTTTGCTGGACGAGCAGTACTTC.

The count of this clone is one. The V call is TRBV28, the J call TRBJ2-7; D perhaps matches TRBD2 (6 bases). V was shortened by 7 bases and J by 1 base, with 17 bases between the two germline ends. CDR1 and CDR2 from the germline V gene are MDHEN and SYDVKM. This CDR3 has 15 residues. CDR3 sequence: CASNGGPLSSYEQYF. CDR3 bases: TGTGCCAGCAACGGGGGTCCCCTTAGTTCCTACGAGCAGTACTTC.

The chain joins TRBV20-1 to TRBJ2-7; D call uncertain. The V end lost 5 bases, the J end lost 7 bases, and 12 bases lay between the germline ends. CDR1 is DFQATT, CDR2 SNEGSKA, per germline (reference sequence). The length of the CDR3 is 11 residues. CDR3 nucleotide sequence: TGCAGTGCTTGGACGGTTCTGGAGCAGTACTTC. This translates into CSAWTVLEQYF.

Worth noting for this clone: Other DNA variants within this sample encode the same CDR3. The chain couples TRBV28 to TRBJ2-2; D uncertain. Trimming removed 1 base at V and 4 bases at J, with 1 base between. The CDR3 is made up of 12 amino acids. Germline CDR1 and CDR2: MDHEN and SYDVKM. CDR3 residues: CASSLSTGELFF. The CDR3 DNA reads as TGTGCCAGCAGTTTATCCACCGGGGAGCTGTTTTTT.

The chain links TRBV7-2 to TRBJ1-3; no firm D call. Trimming removed 4 bases at V and 0 bases at J, with 19 bases between. CDR3 length: 18 residues. Germline V lookup: CDR1 SGHTA, CDR2 FQGNSA. DNA of the CDR3: TGTGCCAGCAGCTCAGAGATTGGCGTAATGGTCTCTGGAAACACCATATATTTT. Translation gives CASSSEIGVMVSGNTIYF.